Each of the 30 T cell receptor beta chains below was sequenced from the same sample in a study of T cells in localized non-small cell lung cancer. The assay was immunoSEQ multiplex PCR, and TCRdb's table has in-frame clones only and misses some. This sample has 130,000 or so clones, with 80% to 90% found just once. The material was peripheral blood, obtained before any cancer treatment. The receptors were sampled from an older female donor with stage I lung adenocarcinoma.

This chain joins TRBV5-1 and TRBJ2-5; 9 positions match TRBD2. J gave up 7 bases and V 0 bases, and 10 bases lay outside the gene matches. In germline, CDR1 is SGHRS, CDR2 YFSETQ. This CDR3 is 16 amino acids long. CDR3: CASSLALLAGMGTQYF. The CDR3 nucleotides read TGCGCCAGCAGCTTGGCATTGCTAGCGGGGATGGGGACCCAGTACTTC.

Many counts were recorded for this clone. The V call is TRBV29-1, the J call TRBJ2-7; 9 positions match TRBD1. The germline V gene encodes CDR1 SQVTM and CDR2 ANQGSEA. J lost 6 bases, V lost 4 bases, and 13 bases had no gene match. The CDR3 has 15 residues. CDR3 sequence (DNA): TGCAGCGTTGCCGCGGCGGGACAGGGCCGTGCCGAGCAGTACTTC. It is translated as CSVAAAGQGRAEQYF.

The rearrangement links TRBV28 to TRBJ2-1, with a tentative D call TRBD2 (6 bases). The CDR3 spans 16 residues. CDR1 and CDR2 (germline): MDHEN, SYDVKM. V gave up 4 bases and J gave up 5 bases, with 18 bases separating them. CDR3 in DNA: TGTGCCAGCAGTTCTCTAGCCGGGAGCGGTAACAATGAGCAGTTCTTC. Amino acids: CASSSLAGSGNNEQFF.

This chain joins TRBV9 and TRBJ1-4; TRBD1 matches 7 bases. CDR3 length: 15 residues. Trimming at V came to 4 bases and at J to 8 bases, leaving 11 bases not matched to a gene. Germline V gives CDR1 SGDLS, CDR2 YYNGEE. The chain's CDR3 is CASSPGTVSGEKLFF. The CDR3 DNA follows: TGTGCCAGCAGCCCAGGGACAGTGAGTGGCGAAAAACTGTTTTTT. The whole variable domain, filled in from reference TRBV9 and TRBJ1-4, reads DSGVTQTPKHLITATGQRVTLRCSPRSGDLSVYWYQQSLDQGLQFLIQYYNGEERAKGNILERFSAQQFPDLHSELNLSSLELGDSALYFCASSPGTVSGEKLFFGSGTQLSVL.

The chain joins TRBV30 to TRBJ1-1; 8 nucleotides align to TRBD1. The CDR3 is 13 residues long. The V gene end was trimmed by 8 bases and the J gene end by 0 bases; junction bases not matched to a gene: 5. Germline CDR1 reads GTSNPN; CDR2 reads SVGIG (reference sequence). CDR3: CAGTGDMNTEAFF. The CDR3 nucleotides are TGTGCCGGGACAGGCGACATGAACACTGAAGCTTTCTTT.

The chain carries TRBV28 and TRBJ1-6; weak D call: TRBD1 (5 bases). Germline V gene lookup returns CDR1 MDHEN and CDR2 SYDVKM. V was cut by 6 bases and J by 4 bases, with 16 bases left in between. The CDR3 runs to 16 residues. The CDR3 is CASSPPWTTYNSPLHF. CDR3 sequence (DNA): TGTGCCAGCAGCCCCCCATGGACAACGTATAATTCACCCCTCCACTTT.

The J gene is TRBJ1-1, the V gene TRBV20-1; D gene ambiguous. Deletions cut 3 bases from V and 8 bases from J, with 7 bases between. Germline-derived CDR1 and CDR2 are DFQATT and SNEGSKA (reference sequence). The CDR3 extends over 10 amino acids. CDR3 sequence: CSASRTEAFF. The CDR3 bases are TGCAGTGCTAGCCGGACCGAAGCTTTCTTT.

For this clone: The sample contains more than one DNA sequence encoding this CDR3. V usage is TRBV6-1 and J usage is TRBJ2-2; possible D gene TRBD1, 6 bases. This CDR3 is 14 amino acids long. From germline, CDR1 is MNHNS and CDR2 SASEGT. V lost 4 bases to trimming and J lost 4 bases, with 10 bases between them. The CDR3 DNA follows: TGTGCCAGCAGTGTCGACAGGACCACCGGGGAGCTGTTTTTT. It encodes CASSVDRTTGELFF.

About this clone itself: This same CDR3 is encoded by further DNA sequences in the sample. The chain carries TRBV5-6 and TRBJ1-5, with D perhaps matching TRBD1 (5 bases). The germline V gene has CDR1 SGHDT and CDR2 YYEEEE. This CDR3 has 15 residues. The V gene lost 0 bases and the J gene lost 4 bases, with 11 bases spanning the gap. Here the CDR3 DNA reads TGTGCCAGCAGCTTGGGGGCAGGGATAAATCAGCCCCAGCATTTT. The encoded protein is CASSLGAGINQPQHF. The full variable domain, completed using reference TRBV5-6 and TRBJ1-5, is DAGVTQSPTHLIKTRGQQVTLRCSPKSGHDTVSWYQQALGQGPQFIFQYYEEEERQRGNFPDRFSGHQFPNYSSELNVNALLLGDSALYLCASSLGAGINQPQHFGDGTRLSIL.

This clone was detected a few times. J is TRBJ2-7 and V is TRBV28, with D unclear. V was pared by 4 bases and J by 7 bases, with 11 bases between. The CDR3 is 12 amino acids. In germline, CDR1 is MDHEN, CDR2 SYDVKM. The CDR3 here is CASSSDRHEQYF. The CDR3 DNA sequence: TGTGCCAGCAGTTCCGACCGTCATGAGCAGTACTTC.

On this clone: A read error may produce the germline difference seen at one junction end. The chain carries TRBV5-4 and TRBJ1-4; D not resolved. The CDR3 totals 13 residues. Germline loops: CDR1 SGHNT, CDR2 YYREEE (reference sequence). The CDR3 DNA reads as TGTGCCAGCAGCGCACAGACTAGTGAAAAACTGTTTTTT. It translates to CASSAQTSEKLFF.

The chain links TRBV29-1 to TRBJ2-2; D gene uncertain. Trimming left V 0 bases short and J 7 bases short, with 6 bases between. This CDR3 has 12 residues. Germline V gene sequence: CDR1 SQVTM, CDR2 ANQGSEA. The CDR3 DNA follows: TGCAGCGTTGAAGACTGGCGCGGGGAGCTGTTTTTT. Translated, it gives CSVEDWRGELFF.

V usage is TRBV27 and J usage is TRBJ2-5, with 13 bases fitting TRBD2. CDR3 length equals 18 residues. The ends lost 3 bases at V and 7 bases at J; junction bases unmatched: 14. Germline V gives CDR1 MNHEY, CDR2 SMNVEV (reference sequence). This CDR3 reads CASSFLGLAGVLGGTQYF. As DNA, the CDR3 is TGTGCCAGCAGTTTCTTAGGACTAGCGGGAGTCCTTGGAGGGACCCAGTACTTC.

The CDR3 is CASSLLGAYYEQYF. The CDR3 DNA is TGTGCCAGCAGCTTACTCGGGGCTTACTACGAGCAGTACTTC. The V call is TRBV7-2, the J call TRBJ2-7; perhaps D is TRBD1 or TRBD2 (5 bases each). Trimming shortened V by 2 bases and J by 3 bases, and 11 bases separated the two germline ends. The CDR3 is made up of 14 amino acids. Germline CDR1 and CDR2: SGHTA and FQGNSA.

This clone was found a few times. The chain recombines TRBV7-3 with TRBJ1-1; D remains unclear. Germline V gene sequence: CDR1 SGHTA, CDR2 FQGTGA. The CDR3 is 13 amino acids. Between the trimmed V and J ends, which lost 4 bases and 0 bases, there was a span of 6 bases. Here the CDR3 reads CASSSHMNTEAFF. The CDR3 bases are TGTGCCAGCAGCTCTCACATGAACACTGAAGCTTTCTTT.

V and J are TRBV15 and TRBJ2-1; 9 bases map to TRBD1. CDR1 LNHNV and CDR2 YYDKDF come from the germline V gene (reference sequence). The length of the CDR3 is 13 residues. Unmatched junction bases numbered 1, after V lost 4 bases and J lost 6 bases. The CDR3 reads CATSTGQGNEQFF. CDR3 sequence (DNA): TGTGCCACCAGCACGGGACAGGGCAATGAGCAGTTCTTC.

This chain joins TRBV6-5 and TRBJ1-1; D unclear. The germline V gene encodes CDR1 MNHEY and CDR2 SVGAGI. The CDR3 has 13 amino acids. V was pared by 2 bases and J by 5 bases, with 9 bases between. The CDR3 here is CASSYAGRTEAFF. CDR3 DNA sequence: TGTGCCAGCAGTTACGCCGGGCGGACTGAAGCTTTCTTT.

The chain has TRBV9 and TRBJ1-2; a possible D gene is TRBD1 (5 bases). V was pared by 4 bases and J by 4 bases, with 20 bases between. This CDR3 is 16 amino acids long. Germline-derived CDR1 and CDR2 are SGDLS and YYNGEE. CDR3 region: CASSKTTQGSIYGYTF. CDR3 coding DNA: TGTGCCAGCAGCAAAACCACCCAGGGTTCCATCTATGGCTACACCTTC.

V gene TRBV6-5 combines with J gene TRBJ2-7; 10 bases agree with TRBD1. V lost 0 bases and J lost 0; bases outside the gene matches: 2. This CDR3 region has 16 residues. Germline V gives CDR1 MNHEY, CDR2 SVGAGI. The CDR3: CASSYSGTGVSYEQYF. CDR3 DNA sequence: TGTGCCAGCAGTTACTCTGGGACAGGGGTCTCCTACGAGCAGTACTTC.

The rearrangement uses TRBV7-2 and TRBJ2-7; 8 bases fit TRBD1. The germline V gene has CDR1 SGHTA and CDR2 FQGNSA. With V trimmed by 0 bases and J by 3 bases, 4 bases remained unmatched. This CDR3 is built from 15 residues. DNA for the CDR3: TGTGCCAGCAGCTTAGCAGGGACAGGCTACTACGAGCAGTACTTC. This sequence encodes CASSLAGTGYYEQYF.

The genes are TRBV5-4 and TRBJ2-2; unclear D gene. CDR1 is SGHNT and CDR2 is YYREEE in the germline V gene (reference sequence). V was shortened by 7 bases and J by 1 base, with 17 bases between the two germline ends. This CDR3 region has 16 residues. The CDR3, as DNA: TGTGCCAGCTCCACGCGGCAGAATAAGAACACCGGGGAGCTGTTTTTT. Its translation: CASSTRQNKNTGELFF.

This sequence joins TRBV2 and TRBJ1-3; D is uncertain. V was pared by 4 bases and J by 5 bases, with 15 bases between. Germline loops: CDR1 SNHLY, CDR2 FYNNEI. This CDR3 has 15 amino acids. The CDR3 DNA follows: TGTGCCAGCAGTGGCCCTGGGCTTGGGCGAAACACCATATATTTT. Translating gives CASSGPGLGRNTIYF.

The J gene is TRBJ2-3, the V gene TRBV5-4; D is perhaps TRBD2 (6 bases). V gave up 4 bases and J gave up 2 bases, with 17 bases separating them. The germline V gene has CDR1 SGHNT and CDR2 YYREEE (reference sequence). This CDR3 contains 16 residues. The CDR3 loop reads CASSLTPGADTDTQYF. DNA of the CDR3: TGTGCCAGCAGCCTCACCCCGGGAGCGGACACAGATACGCAGTATTTT.

V gene TRBV6-4 combines with J gene TRBJ2-1, with D perhaps assigned TRBD1 or TRBD2 (6 bases each). The CDR3 is 17 amino acids. CDR1 and CDR2 from the germline V gene are MRHNA and SNTAGT. Deletions cut 5 bases from V and 4 bases from J, with 21 bases between. The CDR3 sequence is CASSPARGGLNYNEQFF. The CDR3 DNA reads as TGTGCCAGCAGTCCTGCCCGAGGGGGGCTAAATTACAATGAGCAGTTCTTC.

This chain uses TRBV28 with TRBJ2-7; tentatively, D is TRBD1 or TRBD2 (5 bases each). The V end was cut by 8 bases, the J end by 5 bases, with 19 bases between. The CDR3 runs 14 residues. The germline gives CDR1 MDHEN, CDR2 SYDVKM. The CDR3 sequence is CASASGTLGHEQYF. CDR3 DNA: TGTGCCAGCGCATCTGGGACGTTGGGCCACGAGCAGTACTTC.

The V call is TRBV7-3, the J call TRBJ2-1, with 8 bases identical to TRBD2. Germline trimming cut 1 base from V and 4 bases from J; bases unmatched to any gene: 12. Per the germline V gene, CDR1 is SGHTA and CDR2 is FQGTGA. The CDR3 runs 18 residues. CDR3 protein: CASSLKGSAGVGYNEQFF. The CDR3 coding sequence is TGTGCCAGCAGCTTAAAAGGATCAGCGGGAGTCGGGTACAATGAGCAGTTCTTC.

This chain connects TRBV9 to TRBJ2-5; TRBD2 aligns across 11 bases. CDR1 and CDR2 (germline): SGDLS, YYNGEE. Germline trimming cut 2 bases from V and 5 bases from J; bases unmatched to any gene: 8. This CDR3 is built from 16 residues. The CDR3 reads CASSVTSGSLVETQYF. The DNA for the CDR3 is TGTGCCAGCAGCGTTACTAGCGGGAGCTTGGTCGAGACCCAGTACTTC.

The chain uses TRBV6-4 and TRBJ2-7; TRBD2 agrees at 9 bases. CDR1 is MRHNA, CDR2 SNTAGT, per germline. The J segment lost 0 bases and the V segment lost 4 bases, leaving 10 bases of the junction unmatched. This CDR3 comprises 17 residues. The CDR3 spells CASSGTLAGSISYEQYF. For the CDR3, the DNA is TGTGCCAGCAGTGGAACCCTAGCGGGATCGATCTCCTACGAGCAGTACTTC.

V gene TRBV19 combines with J gene TRBJ2-3; 8 positions match TRBD2. The CDR3 has 16 residues. From germline, CDR1 is LNHDA and CDR2 SQIVND (reference sequence). V lost 1 base, J lost 4 bases, and 7 bases stayed unmatched. This chain's CDR3 is CASSIVWREDADTQYF. CDR3 sequence (DNA): TGTGCCAGTAGTATAGTTTGGCGGGAGGACGCAGATACGCAGTATTTT.

CDR3 in amino acids: CASSLGLAYETQYF. The CDR3 nucleotides are TGTGCCAGCAGCTTGGGACTAGCGTATGAGACCCAGTACTTC. The chain carries TRBV9 and TRBJ2-5; TRBD2 aligns across 10 bases. The CDR3 sequence is 14 residues long. Looked up from germline, CDR1 is SGDLS and CDR2 is YYNGEE. The V and J ends lost 4 bases and 5 bases, in that order; junction bases with no gene match: 5.